In its sample, the clone carrying this TCR beta chain was seen once. These data originate in a study of blood T cell repertoires in COVID-19. The protocol was immunoSEQ multiplex PCR, while the TCRdb copy is restricted to in-frame clones and leaves out a portion. The sample consists of roughly 400,000 clones, approximately 90% of them appearing once. Germline values: CDR1 SGHNT, CDR2 YYREEE (reference sequence). This CDR3 has 17 amino acids. V shed 6 bases and J shed 3 bases, with 21 bases lying between them. This chain uses TRBV5-4 with TRBJ2-2; the D is unclear. What was sequenced was PBMCs or T cells enriched from blood (not recorded which). This clonotype originated in a woman between 18 and 30 years old who had been exposed to COVID-19. This chain's CDR3 is CASTIRPGSWDTGELFF. The CDR3 DNA reads TGTGCCAGCACCATTCGCCCGGGTTCATGGGACACCGGGGAGCTGTTTTTT.